A selection of T cell receptor beta chains follows, all from one sample in a study of blood T cell repertoires in COVID-19. Measured with immunoSEQ multiplex PCR; TCRdb has only the in-frame clones, and not every one. The sample contains roughly 320,000 clones, around nine tenths of which appear only once. Material for sequencing was peripheral blood. Receptor source: a woman in her twenties or thirties with COVID-19, enrolled during active disease. Both conserved end residues are part of each CDR3. Fields, in order: CDR3 DNA, CDR3 protein, D gene, V gene, clone size, J gene. D genes are given only for firm matches. Clone size appears in some rows only: once, few, many, or a class for an expanded clone.

TGTGCCAGCAGCTCCAGATATACAGGGGCCAACTATGGCTACACCTTC CASSSRYTGANYGYTF TRBD1 TRBV7-9 NA TRBJ1-2
TGTGCCAGCAGTTACTCGCAGGGAGGCTATGGCTACACCTTC CASSYSQGGYGYTF NA TRBV6-5 NA TRBJ1-2
TGTGCCAGCAAGATGGACAGGGGCCATGGCTACACCTTC CASKMDRGHGYTF TRBD1 TRBV2 NA TRBJ1-2
TGTGCCACCAGCAGAGAGTACGGACTAGCGCGTCCCCAGCTCTTC CATSREYGLARPQLF TRBD2 TRBV15 NA TRBJ2-1
TGTGCCAGCAGCCAGCCGGGACTCACAACTAATGAAAAACTGTTTTTT CASSQPGLTTNEKLFF NA TRBV3-1/TRBV3-2 NA TRBJ1-4
TGTGCCAGCAGCCTGAAGCCGGGGGGCACAGATACGCAGTATTTT CASSLKPGGTDTQYF NA TRBV6-5 once TRBJ2-3
TGTGCCAGCAGCTTAGGTTACGGGGGGGCCGTGGAGACCCAGTACTTC CASSLGYGGAVETQYF TRBD2 TRBV7-9 NA TRBJ2-5
TGTGCCAGCTCACCGGCCGGGACAGTGGCAGAGACCCAGTACTTC CASSPAGTVAETQYF TRBD1 TRBV18 NA TRBJ2-5
TGTGCCAGTAAGGGGACAGGGAGAGGGCAGCCCCAGCATTTT CASKGTGRGQPQHF TRBD1 TRBV19 NA TRBJ1-5
TGTGCCAGCAGCTCGGAGGGGGCCGCTGGAAACACCATATATTTT CASSSEGAAGNTIYF TRBD1 TRBV11-2 few TRBJ1-3
TGTGCCAGCAGCTTAGGGGACACGAACTACAATGAGCAGTTCTTC CASSLGDTNYNEQFF NA TRBV7-6 NA TRBJ2-1
TGTGCCAGCAGCCTCGGACTAGCGGGGGGGAGGTCAGATACGCAGTATTTT CASSLGLAGGRSDTQYF TRBD2 TRBV11-3 NA TRBJ2-3
TGTGCCAGCAGCACGACAGGGGCCGTTTTGGATGGCTACACCTTC CASSTTGAVLDGYTF TRBD1 TRBV6-5 NA TRBJ1-2
TGTGCCAGCAGTTACTCGAGGCGGGGGAACACTGAAGCTTTCTTT CASSYSRRGNTEAFF NA TRBV6-2/TRBV6-3 NA TRBJ1-1
TGTGCCAGCAGTTTCCTCGGGGAGGGTTGGACTGAAGCTTTCTTT CASSFLGEGWTEAFF NA TRBV28 NA TRBJ1-1
TGTGCCACCAGCAGAGATTTTGGGACATCGGTCATGGAGCAGTTCTTC CATSRDFGTSVMEQFF NA TRBV15 NA TRBJ2-1
TGTGCCAGCAGTTACCCACAGGGTTTGAGCACCGGGGAGCTGTTTTTT CASSYPQGLSTGELFF NA TRBV6-5 NA TRBJ2-2
TGTGCCAGCAGCCCGGGGACAGGGGGCGCCGGTACCGGGGAGCTGTTTTTT CASSPGTGGAGTGELFF TRBD1 TRBV11-3 NA TRBJ2-2
TGTGCCAGCAGTTACGGGACAACCGGGGAGCTGTTTTTT CASSYGTTGELFF NA TRBV6-5 NA TRBJ2-2
TGTGCCAGCAGTACCGGGACAGGGTTAGGCTACACCTTC CASSTGTGLGYTF TRBD1 TRBV27 NA TRBJ1-2
TGTGCCAGCAGCGTAGGAGGAGGGTCTGAAAAACTGTTTTTT CASSVGGGSEKLFF NA TRBV9 NA TRBJ1-4
TGTGCCAGCAGCCAACTTCTAGCGACAGATACGCAGTATTTT CASSQLLATDTQYF NA TRBV7-2 NA TRBJ2-3
TGTGCCAGCAGTTACTCGGACAGGGAGAACACCATATATTTT CASSYSDRENTIYF TRBD1 TRBV6-5 NA TRBJ1-3
TGTGCCAGCAGTTTATCGAGCCCGGGGGTGGATGAGCAGTTCTTC CASSLSSPGVDEQFF NA TRBV27 NA TRBJ2-1
TGTGCCAGCAGCCGACGGGGAGGAATTGGGGCCAACGTCCTGACTTTC CASSRRGGIGANVLTF NA TRBV7-9 few TRBJ2-6
TGTGCCAGCAGTAGGGGACACCTGAACACTGAAGCTTTCTTT CASSRGHLNTEAFF NA TRBV27 NA TRBJ1-1
TGTGCCAGCAGCCCCGGGTCGAGCTCTGGGGCCAACGTCCTGACTTTC CASSPGSSSGANVLTF NA TRBV5-4 once TRBJ2-6
TGTGCCAGCAGCCAGGGACAGGGAGACTATGGCTACACCTTC CASSQGQGDYGYTF TRBD1 TRBV7-3 NA TRBJ1-2
TGTGCCAGCAGCGCCATAGGACAGGGGGTATCTGAAGCTTTCTTT CASSAIGQGVSEAFF TRBD1 TRBV7-9 NA TRBJ1-1
TGTGCCAGCAGCTTTGACAGGGCCTCTGGAAACACCATATATTTT CASSFDRASGNTIYF TRBD1 TRBV13 NA TRBJ1-3
TGCAGTGTAGACAAGCGCTACACCTTC CSVDKRYTF NA TRBV20-1 few TRBJ1-2
TGTGCCATCAGTGAGGATACGGTCGGGGGAGAGACCCAGTACTTC CAISEDTVGGETQYF NA TRBV10-3 NA TRBJ2-5
TGTGCCAGCAGCGTAGGGAAGCGGGGCGGCCTCTACAATGAGCAGTTCTTC CASSVGKRGGLYNEQFF TRBD2 TRBV9 NA TRBJ2-1
TGCAGCGTTGTTCGCGCAGGGAGGGACACTGAAGCTTTCTTT CSVVRAGRDTEAFF NA TRBV29-1 NA TRBJ1-1
TGTGCCAGCAGCTCTGTGGACAGGGGAGGATACGAGCAGTACTTC CASSSVDRGGYEQYF TRBD1 TRBV7-9 NA TRBJ2-7
TGTGCCAGCAGCCGAGGACAGGAGGGCTATGGCTACACCTTC CASSRGQEGYGYTF TRBD1 TRBV5-8 NA TRBJ1-2
TGTGCCAGCAGCCCCGGGTCGCAAGAGACCCAGTACTTC CASSPGSQETQYF NA TRBV7-8 NA TRBJ2-5
TGTGCCAGCAGTTACTTGGGGAGTGGTGAAAAACTGTTTTTT CASSYLGSGEKLFF NA TRBV6-5 NA TRBJ1-4
TGCGCCAGCAGCCGGGGGTTCGGTAGCGGGGGGCATGAGCAGTTCTTC CASSRGFGSGGHEQFF TRBD2 TRBV4-3 NA TRBJ2-1
TGTGCCAGCAGCGTTAGTAATGAAAAACTGTTTTTT CASSVSNEKLFF NA TRBV2 NA TRBJ1-4
TGCAGTGCTTCTTTGGGCGCTGAAGCTTTCTTT CSASLGAEAFF NA TRBV20-1 NA TRBJ1-1
TGTGCCAGCACCAGGACTGACCAAGAGACCCAGTACTTC CASTRTDQETQYF NA TRBV9 NA TRBJ2-5
TGTGCCAGCAGTCCCCTCGGACAGGGGACGAACACTGAAGCTTTCTTT CASSPLGQGTNTEAFF TRBD1 TRBV6-2/TRBV6-3 NA TRBJ1-1
TGTGCCAGCAGCCGCGGGGACCGGCGGGACATTCAGTACTTC CASSRGDRRDIQYF NA TRBV7-2 NA TRBJ2-4
TGTGCCAGCTCGCGAGGCCAAGAGACCCAGTACTTC CASSRGQETQYF NA TRBV6-5 NA TRBJ2-5
TGTGCCAGCAGCTCGAGGGCAGCAAACAATGAGCAGTTCTTC CASSSRAANNEQFF NA TRBV7-9 NA TRBJ2-1
TGTGCCTGGAGACAGGGGCTGGTAGCTTTCTTT CAWRQGLVAFF TRBD1 TRBV30 NA TRBJ1-1
TGTGCCAGCACCCCCTCGGGGGTACGCGATACGCAGTATTTT CASTPSGVRDTQYF NA TRBV9 NA TRBJ2-3
TGTGCCAGCAGCTTAAATTTCCAGGGACACAACTCTGGGGCCAACGTCCTGACTTTC CASSLNFQGHNSGANVLTF NA TRBV7-2 NA TRBJ2-6
TGTGCCAGTAGACCCGGGACAGGGGAGACCCAGTACTTC CASRPGTGETQYF TRBD1 TRBV19 NA TRBJ2-5
TGTGCCAGCAGTTATGAGGGGGGGCCAGCCACAGGTACGCAGTATTTT CASSYEGGPATGTQYF NA TRBV6-6 NA TRBJ2-3
TGTGCCAGCAGCCCTAGAGGGGGGGGGAATCAGCCCCAGCATTTT CASSPRGGGNQPQHF NA TRBV28 NA TRBJ1-5
TGTGCCAGCAGCGGGGGCTTGAGAGGAAACACCATATATTTT CASSGGLRGNTIYF NA TRBV9 NA TRBJ1-3
TGTGCCAGCAGCTCCCGACAGGGAGGCCACACCGGGGAGCTGTTTTTT CASSSRQGGHTGELFF NA TRBV11-3 few TRBJ2-2